What follows describes a single T cell receptor (beta chain). The data were taken from a study of cytomegalovirus exposure and HLA in healthy donors. J was trimmed by 4 bases and V by 4 bases; bases with no gene match: 3. The CDR3 totals 13 residues. Germline values: CDR1 SGHRS, CDR2 YFSETQ. Vbeta (60) and Jbeta (13) primers were used in the PCR. Some clones are missing from TCRdb's copy, which holds only in-frame ones; the method was immunoSEQ multiplex PCR. This sample carries 150,000 to 200,000 clones, around 77% of them seen once, and the ten largest clones take over 2%. The V gene is TRBV5-1, the J gene TRBJ1-2, with 8 bases that match TRBD1. This TCR derives from a man between 60 and 70 years old in good health and CMV-seronegative. Sequenced sample: PBMCs. In nucleotides, the CDR3 is TGCGCCAGCAGCAGTGACAGGGGCTATGGCTACACCTTC. It encodes CASSSDRGYGYTF.